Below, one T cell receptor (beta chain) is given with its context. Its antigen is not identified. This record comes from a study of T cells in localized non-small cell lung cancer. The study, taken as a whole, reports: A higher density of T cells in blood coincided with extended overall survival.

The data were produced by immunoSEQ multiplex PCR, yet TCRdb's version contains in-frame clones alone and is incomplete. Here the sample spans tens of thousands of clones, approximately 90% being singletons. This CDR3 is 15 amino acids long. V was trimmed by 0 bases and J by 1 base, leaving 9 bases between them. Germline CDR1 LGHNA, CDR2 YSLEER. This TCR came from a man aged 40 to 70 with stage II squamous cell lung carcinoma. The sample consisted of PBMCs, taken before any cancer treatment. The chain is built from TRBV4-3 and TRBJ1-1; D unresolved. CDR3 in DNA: TGCGCCAGCAGCCAAGAGGGAGGCCAGAACACTGAAGCTTTCTTT. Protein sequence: CASSQEGGQNTEAFF.